These 31 T cell receptor beta chains were sequenced from one sample in a study of metastatic and nonmetastatic thyroid tumors. Every patient underwent thyroid surgery untreated. TCRdb reanalyzed the PCR reads via MiXCR. Among over 55,000 clones listed, under 30% were seen once. Sequencing was done on a sample of blood. Receptors were obtained from a female donor with papillary thyroid cancer or a benign thyroid nodule (not recorded which). Some clones in this sample may be carry-over from other donors' samples.

This clone was found a few times. The rearrangement joins TRBV6-1 to TRBJ1-6, with a weak D call TRBD1 (6 bases). V was trimmed by 3 bases and J by 4 bases, leaving 13 bases between them. The germline V gene encodes CDR1 MNHNS and CDR2 SASEGT. The CDR3 sequence is 16 residues long. The CDR3 nucleotides are TGTGCCAGCAGTGAGGGTAGGGGGGGATATAATTCACCCCTCCACTTT. Translated, it gives CASSEGRGGYNSPLHF.

V and J are TRBV6-6 and TRBJ1-2, with D possibly TRBD1 on 5 matching bases. V was trimmed by 1 base and J by 5 bases, leaving 11 bases between them. This CDR3 has 14 amino acids. Germline-derived CDR1 and CDR2 are MNHNY and SVGAGI (reference sequence). CDR3 in amino acids: CASSYYPGQYGYTF. For the CDR3, the DNA is TGTGCCAGCAGTTACTATCCGGGGCAATATGGCTACACCTTC.

This clone is classed as medium-sized (0.01 to 0.1%). V is TRBV12-3 or TRBV12-4 and J is TRBJ2-5; no clear D gene. V shed 2 bases and J shed 4 bases, with 8 bases lying between them. This CDR3 region has 13 residues. CDR3 amino acids: CASSLIGGETQYF. CDR3 in DNA: TGTGCCAGCAGTTTAATAGGCGGAGAGACCCAGTACTTC.

In its sample, this clone was seen a few times. CDR3 nucleotide sequence: TGTGCCAGTAGTGCCACCTTGGGGACAGGAAACACCATATATTTT. This translates into CASSATLGTGNTIYF. The V gene is TRBV19, the J gene TRBJ1-3; the D gene is possibly TRBD1 (6 bases). Deletions cut 5 bases from V and 4 bases from J, with 15 bases between. CDR3 length: 15 residues. Germline V gene data show CDR1 as LNHDA and CDR2 as SQIVND (reference sequence).

This clone turned up a few times. This rearrangement joins TRBV29-1 to TRBJ1-2, with no clear D. V lost 6 bases and J 5 bases, leaving 13 bases between the germline ends. The germline gives CDR1 SQVTM, CDR2 ANQGSEA. This CDR3 has 12 residues. Here the CDR3 DNA reads TGCAGCGTCCGTCATGGCGTATATGGCTACACCTTC. As protein: CSVRHGVYGYTF.

The genes are TRBV20-1 and TRBJ2-3; TRBD2 agrees at 10 bases. Germline V gene lookup returns CDR1 DFQATT and CDR2 SNEGSKA (reference sequence). There are 16 residues in the CDR3. The J segment lost 4 bases and the V segment lost 0 bases, leaving 7 bases of the junction unmatched. Written as DNA, the CDR3 is TGCAGTGCTAGAGATTCCGGGACTAGCGTTTCAGATACGCAGTATTTT. Its protein product is CSARDSGTSVSDTQYF.

This clone turned up a few times. J is TRBJ1-1 and V is TRBV25-1; D gene ambiguous. There are 14 residues in the CDR3. Germline-derived CDR1 and CDR2 are MGHDK and SYGVNS. V lost 6 bases and J lost 2, with 13 bases in between. CDR3 coding DNA: TGTGCCAGCAGGACCCCAGGAATCAACACTGAAGCTTTCTTT. It translates to CASRTPGINTEAFF.

This clone was detected once. The rearrangement joins TRBV19 to TRBJ2-1, with D tentatively TRBD2 (6 bases). The CDR3 extends over 17 amino acids. The V end lost 2 bases, the J end lost 4 bases, and 18 bases lay between the germline ends. Germline loops: CDR1 LNHDA, CDR2 SQIVND (reference sequence). CDR3 loop: CASSISGGMVGYNEQFF. Written as DNA, the CDR3 is TGTGCCAGTAGTATATCTGGCGGGATGGTAGGGTACAATGAGCAGTTCTTC.

This clone came up a few times. This chain links TRBV20-1 with TRBJ2-7; 8 bases match TRBD2. CDR1 DFQATT and CDR2 SNEGSKA come from the germline V gene (reference sequence). The CDR3 consists of 15 residues. The ends lost 3 bases at V and 0 bases at J; junction bases unmatched: 7. CDR3 sequence reads: CSARNSGTASYEQYF. The CDR3 DNA reads TGCAGTGCTAGGAATAGCGGGACTGCCTCCTACGAGCAGTACTTC.

The chain has TRBV2 and TRBJ2-7; 7 nucleotides align to TRBD1. This CDR3 comprises 12 residues. Germline CDR1 SNHLY, CDR2 FYNNEI. V was clipped by 5 bases and J by 8 bases; unmatched bases: 6. This CDR3 reads CASSSYRGQQYF. For the CDR3, the DNA is TGTGCCAGCAGTTCCTACAGGGGTCAGCAGTACTTC.

J is TRBJ2-2 and V is TRBV7-2, with D perhaps matching TRBD1 (6 bases). The CDR3 runs 15 residues. V was cut by 1 base and J by 7 bases, with 13 bases left in between. The germline CDR1 and CDR2 sequences are SGHTA and FQGNSA. The DNA for the CDR3 is TGTGCCAGCAGCTTAGAGACCTTACAGGGCGGGGAGCTGTTTTTT. It codes for CASSLETLQGGELFF.

This chain joins TRBV30 and TRBJ1-4; 12 positions agree with TRBD1. With 0 bases clipped from V and 9 bases from J, the junction kept 2 bases outside the gene matches. The CDR3 totals 14 residues. Germline CDR1 is GTSNPN and CDR2 is SVGIG (reference sequence). CDR3 DNA sequence: TGTGCCTGGAGTGTGGGACAGGGGGCGAAAAAACTGTTTTTT. Amino acids: CAWSVGQGAKKLFF.

This clone was seen more than once but under ten times. This rearrangement joins TRBV7-2 to TRBJ1-2; D is possibly TRBD1 (5 bases). The CDR3 contains 15 residues. Trimming removed 5 bases at V and 5 bases at J, with 18 bases between. Germline V gene sequence: CDR1 SGHTA, CDR2 FQGNSA. In DNA form, the CDR3 reads TGTGCCAGCAGCCCTTGGGGAGGGGCAAGTTATGGCTACACCTTC. Residues: CASSPWGGASYGYTF.

This clone has only a few counts. The gene calls are TRBV27 and TRBJ1-2, with a tentative D call TRBD1 (6 bases). The CDR3 sequence is 14 residues long. The ends were cut back, 5 bases at V and 3 bases at J, with 13 bases in the middle. The V gene's germline CDR1 is MNHEY and CDR2 SMNVEV (reference sequence). Here the CDR3 reads CASSRARGDYGYTF. The DNA for the CDR3 is TGTGCCAGCAGTAGGGCAAGGGGGGACTATGGCTACACCTTC.

The rearrangement uses TRBV20-1 and TRBJ2-7; D may correspond to TRBD1 or TRBD2 (5 bases each). The CDR3 has 11 amino acids. Trimming stripped 5 bases from V and 3 bases from J, with 8 bases between. From germline, CDR1 is DFQATT and CDR2 SNEGSKA (reference sequence). The CDR3 loop is CSAEGRYEQYF. The DNA of the CDR3 is TGCAGTGCTGAGGGGCGCTACGAGCAGTACTTC.

V usage is TRBV20-1 and J usage is TRBJ2-1; 10 positions agree with TRBD2. J gave up 0 bases and V 6 bases, and 8 bases lay outside the gene matches. Germline loops: CDR1 DFQATT, CDR2 SNEGSKA (reference sequence). The CDR3 totals 16 residues. The DNA of the CDR3 is TGCAGTGCCCAACCCCTAGCGGGAGTCTCCTACAATGAGCAGTTCTTC. Translated, it gives CSAQPLAGVSYNEQFF.

This chain joins TRBV20-1 and TRBJ2-7; TRBD2 agrees at 8 bases. The V segment lost 3 bases and the J segment 0 bases; nucleotides outside the gene matches: 16. The length of the CDR3 is 18 residues. Germline CDR1 and CDR2: DFQATT and SNEGSKA (reference sequence). The DNA of the CDR3 is TGCAGTGCTAGCCCCCCCTCATCACTAGCGGTAAGCTCCTACGAGCAGTACTTC. Protein product: CSASPPSSLAVSSYEQYF.

The CDR3 DNA reads as TGTGCCACCAGTGATTTCGGACTAACAGATACGCAGTATTTT. Translated, it gives CATSDFGLTDTQYF. The chain carries TRBV24-1 and TRBJ2-3, with a possible D match to TRBD2 (6 bases). Trimming cost V 1 base and J 3 bases, with 7 bases left between them. The CDR3 covers 14 residues. Germline CDR1 is KGHDR and CDR2 is SFDVKD.

This clone has ten or more counts. The chain links TRBV5-1 to TRBJ2-4; D may be TRBD1 or TRBD2 (5 bases each). CDR3 length equals 14 residues. V lost 1 base and J lost 7, with 12 bases in between. Germline V gene lookup returns CDR1 SGHRS and CDR2 YFSETQ. The CDR3 sequence is CASSLRGEGNIQYF. CDR3 in DNA: TGCGCCAGCAGCTTGAGAGGGGAAGGGAACATTCAGTACTTC. Together with reference TRBV5-1 and TRBJ2-4, the CDR3 gives the full variable domain: KAGVTQTPRYLIKTRGQQVTLSCSPISGHRSVSWYQQTPGQGLQFLFEYFSETQRNKGNFPGRFSGRQFSNSRSEMNVSTLELGDSALYLCASSLRGEGNIQYFGAGTRLSVL.

As DNA, the CDR3 is TGTGCCTGGAGTGTATGGACTGAGACTGAAGCTTTCTTT. Protein sequence: CAWSVWTETEAFF. This chain joins TRBV30 and TRBJ1-1; D gene ambiguous. Trimming took 0 bases from V and 5 from J, leaving 10 bases between them. The CDR3 consists of 13 residues. Germline V gene data show CDR1 as GTSNPN and CDR2 as SVGIG (reference sequence).

The rearrangement uses TRBV11-1 and TRBJ2-1, with TRBD2 identical over 12 bases. The CDR3 contains 15 residues. The V segment lost 6 bases and the J segment 8 bases; nucleotides outside the gene matches: 8. The germline V gene has CDR1 SGHAT and CDR2 FQDESV (reference sequence). The CDR3 sequence: CASSYLTSGSYEQFF. CDR3 nucleotides: TGTGCCAGCAGTTACTTGACTAGCGGGAGCTATGAGCAGTTCTTC.

At least ten counts were recorded for this clone. The rearrangement links TRBV30 to TRBJ1-2, with unresolved D. This CDR3 is built from 13 residues. Trimming left V 2 bases short and J 8 bases short, with 15 bases between. The germline V gene has CDR1 GTSNPN and CDR2 SVGIG (reference sequence). CDR3 loop: CAWSSGYPLGYTF. CDR3 DNA sequence: TGTGCCTGGAGTTCCGGGTACCCGTTGGGCTACACCTTC.

The CDR3 DNA follows: TGCAGTGCCCCCCTTATTGCCGTAGGCAGGGGGATGAACACTGAAGCTTTCTTT. As protein: CSAPLIAVGRGMNTEAFF. The chain combines TRBV20-1 with TRBJ1-1; 7 nucleotides match TRBD1. The CDR3 sequence is 18 residues long. Germline V gene sequence: CDR1 DFQATT, CDR2 SNEGSKA (reference sequence). J lost 0 bases, V lost 6 bases, and 19 bases had no gene match.

This clone was found many times. The chain combines TRBV7-2 with TRBJ1-1, with D possibly matching TRBD1 (5 bases). The CDR3 contains 14 residues. Germline V gene sequence: CDR1 SGHTA, CDR2 FQGNSA. V was cut by 1 base and J by 6 bases, with 12 bases left in between. CDR3 nucleotide sequence: TGTGCCAGCAGCTTAGTCGCGGGGCAGTCTGAAGCTTTCTTT. Translation: CASSLVAGQSEAFF.

This clone appeared a few times. V is TRBV4-1 and J is TRBJ2-1; 10 bases map to TRBD2. V was pared by 0 bases and J by 5 bases, with 4 bases of the junction left unmatched. The CDR3 consists of 16 residues. Germline CDR1 reads MGHRA; CDR2 reads YSYEKL. CDR3 DNA sequence: TGCGCCAGCAGCCAAGAGCCACTAGCGGGGAACAATGAGCAGTTCTTC. It is translated as CASSQEPLAGNNEQFF.

This clone was detected only a few times. The chain combines TRBV27 with TRBJ2-7; D might be TRBD2 (5 bases). This CDR3 contains 16 residues. Trimming stripped 4 bases from V and 4 bases from J, with 20 bases between. CDR1 and CDR2 from the germline V gene are MNHEY and SMNVEV (reference sequence). The CDR3 DNA sequence: TGTGCCAGCAGTTCTAGCCCCTGGGTCAGACTATACGAGCAGTACTTC. As protein: CASSSSPWVRLYEQYF.

This chain connects TRBV6-2 or TRBV6-3 to TRBJ1-6; no clear D. Germline V CDR1 and CDR2: MNHEY, SVGEGT. V lost 5 bases to trimming and J lost 10 bases, with 18 bases between them. The CDR3 totals 15 residues. The CDR3 sequence: CASSDDTRRKSPLHF. As DNA, the CDR3 is TGTGCCAGCAGTGACGACACGAGACGGAAATCACCCCTCCACTTT.

This clone was counted a few times. Since no conserved phenylalanine or tryptophan closes the CDR3, a read error is the likely cause. As DNA, the CDR3 is TGTGCCAGCAGTCCCCGCGATGGAGAGGCCCAGTACCTC. This encodes CASSPRDGEAQYL. The chain is built from TRBV27 and TRBJ2-5; D is unclear. Germline lookup yields CDR1 MNHEY and CDR2 SMNVEV (reference sequence). CDR3 size: 13 residues.

The CDR3 region has the DNA TGCGCCAGCAGCCCCTTTTGGAGCAGGGTCACTAATGAAAAACTGTTTTTT. Its protein is CASSPFWSRVTNEKLFF. The chain combines TRBV5-1 with TRBJ1-4; D may be TRBD1 (5 bases). The CDR3 has 17 residues. Germline CDR1 SGHRS, CDR2 YFSETQ. V was clipped by 4 bases and J by 2 bases, with 18 bases between them.

This clone was detected many times. This same CDR3 is encoded by further DNA sequences in the sample. J is TRBJ1-6 and V is TRBV11-1; 11 bases align to TRBD1. V lost 5 bases and J lost 9; bases outside the gene matches: 9. Germline V gene lookup returns CDR1 SGHAT and CDR2 FQDESV (reference sequence). The CDR3 is 16 residues long. The CDR3 bases are TGTGCCAGCAGCCCCACCGGGACAGGGGGTTTTTCACCCCTCCACTTT. Amino acids: CASSPTGTGGFSPLHF. Variable domain in full (rest from reference TRBV11-1 and TRBJ1-6): EAEVAQSPRYKITEKSQAVAFWCDPISGHATLYWYRQILGQGPELLVQFQDESVVDDSQLPKDRFSAERLKGVDSTLKIQPAELGDSAMYLCASSPTGTGGFSPLHFGNGTRLTVT.

There are a few counts of this clone. The chain is built from TRBV10-2 and TRBJ2-3, with 13 positions matching TRBD2. The CDR3 sequence is 16 residues long. V lost 6 bases to trimming and J lost 4 bases; unmatched junction nucleotides: 7. Germline V gives CDR1 WSHSY, CDR2 SAAADI. CDR3 in DNA: TGCGCCAGCAGACGATTACTAGCGGGGGGGCCAGATACGCAGTATTTT. Translated: CASRRLLAGGPDTQYF.